A single sample gave rise to the 26 T cell receptor beta chains below, sequenced in a study of T cell responses to AZD1222 COVID-19 vaccine. Clones were read by immunoSEQ multiplex PCR, and TCRdb kept only the in-frame ones, dropping some. This repertoire shows around 150,000 clones, roughly 94% found once; its top ten account for approximately 1.3%. The sequencing here drew on peripheral blood, taken 28 days after the second AZD1222 dose. These receptor sequences come from an adult who received the AZD1222 COVID-19 vaccine.

The gene calls are TRBV2 and TRBJ2-1, with 7 bases aligning to TRBD1. With 6 bases clipped from V and 0 bases from J, the junction kept 2 bases outside the gene matches. CDR3 size: 14 residues. CDR1 and CDR2 (germline): SNHLY, FYNNEI. For the CDR3, the DNA is TGTGCCAGCAGGGGGGACAGCTCCTACAATGAGCAGTTCTTC. Its translation: CASRGDSSYNEQFF.

V is TRBV18 and J is TRBJ2-3; maybe TRBD1 (5 bases). The CDR3 sequence is 16 residues long. V was trimmed by 1 base and J by 1 base, leaving 12 bases between them. Germline V gene lookup returns CDR1 KGHSH and CDR2 LQKENI. As DNA, the CDR3 is TGTGCCAGCTCACCACTACAGGTTAGGGGCACAGATACGCAGTATTTT. Amino acids: CASSPLQVRGTDTQYF.

The V gene is TRBV19, the J gene TRBJ2-1; TRBD1 matches at 9 bases. The germline V gene has CDR1 LNHDA and CDR2 SQIVND (reference sequence). Trimming at V came to 5 bases and at J to 3 bases, leaving 5 bases not matched to a gene. This CDR3 has 15 amino acids. The CDR3, as DNA: TGTGCCAGTAGTGTCGACAGGGGGAACTACAATGAGCAGTTCTTC. Its translation is CASSVDRGNYNEQFF.

This sequence joins TRBV11-2 and TRBJ1-4; the D is unclear. The germline gives CDR1 SGHAT, CDR2 FQNNGV. This CDR3 has 14 amino acids. Trimming removed 0 bases from V and 10 bases from J, with 12 bases in between. In DNA form, the CDR3 reads TGTGCCAGCAGCTTAGATGGTCTGTCTGGAAAACTGTTTTTT. Protein: CASSLDGLSGKLFF. The whole variable domain, remainder taken from reference TRBV11-2 and TRBJ1-4, is EAGVAQSPRYKIIEKRQSVAFWCNPISGHATLYWYQQILGQGPKLLIQFQNNGVVDDSQLPKDRFSAERLKGVDSTLKIQPAKLEDSAVYLCASSLDGLSGKLFFGSGTQLSVL.

This chain connects TRBV4-1 to TRBJ1-1; TRBD1 is a possible D gene (5 bases). V was cut by 1 base and J by 0 bases, with 12 bases left in between. The CDR3 totals 16 residues. Germline CDR1 reads MGHRA; CDR2 reads YSYEKL. CDR3 residues: CASSQVPGIMNTEAFF. The CDR3 nucleotides are TGCGCCAGCAGCCAAGTTCCAGGGATCATGAACACTGAAGCTTTCTTT.

This chain links TRBV27 with TRBJ1-5; D is uncertain. CDR1 and CDR2 from the germline V gene are MNHEY and SMNVEV (reference sequence). The CDR3 contains 13 residues. Trimming pared 5 bases from V and 5 bases from J, leaving 10 bases between. The CDR3 sequence: CASSERAYQPQHF. The CDR3, as DNA: TGTGCCAGCAGTGAGAGGGCCTATCAGCCCCAGCATTTT.

This clone was seen just once. The rearrangement links TRBV10-3 to TRBJ2-7, with TRBD1 identical over 8 bases. CDR1 is ENHRY and CDR2 is SYGVKD in the germline V gene. The CDR3 consists of 13 residues. Losses at the gene ends were 11 bases for V and 7 bases for J; bases not matched to a gene: 13. CDR3 protein: CAGQGPPSREQYF. CDR3 nucleotide sequence: TGTGCCGGACAGGGTCCGCCCTCTCGGGAGCAGTACTTC.

This chain joins TRBV28 and TRBJ2-7; D ambiguous. With 6 bases removed from V and 2 bases from J, the gap between germline ends came to 5 bases. The CDR3 contains 11 residues. CDR1 and CDR2 (germline): MDHEN, SYDVKM. The CDR3 protein is CASRNTYEQYF. CDR3 nucleotides: TGTGCCAGCAGAAATACCTACGAGCAGTACTTC. Full variable domain (rest looked up from reference TRBV28 and TRBJ2-7): DVKVTQSSRYLVKRTGEKVFLECVQDMDHENMFWYRQDPGLGLRLIYFSYDVKMKEKGDIPEGYSVSREKKERFSLILESASTNQTSMYLCASRNTYEQYFGPGTRLTVT.

V and J are TRBV30 and TRBJ1-4; unclear D gene. The CDR3 loop spans 13 amino acids. V was clipped by 6 bases and J by 0 bases, with 8 bases between them. CDR1 and CDR2 (germline): GTSNPN, SVGIG (reference sequence). CDR3 sequence reads: CACGRATNEKLFF. The DNA for the CDR3 is TGTGCCTGCGGGAGGGCAACTAATGAAAAACTGTTTTTT.

CDR3 sequence reads: CASSPTGGGAYNEQFF. CDR3 coding DNA: TGTGCCAGCAGCCCGACAGGGGGCGGCGCCTACAATGAGCAGTTCTTC. The chain has TRBV7-9 and TRBJ2-1; TRBD1 matches at 10 bases. Germline V gene data show CDR1 as SEHNR and CDR2 as FQNEAQ (reference sequence). V lost 5 bases, J lost 2 bases, and 6 bases stayed unmatched. The CDR3 extends over 16 amino acids. The variable domain in full, completed from reference TRBV7-9 and TRBJ2-1, reads DTGVSQNPRHKITKRGQNVTFRCDPISEHNRLYWYRQTLGQGPEFLTYFQNEAQLEKSRLLSDRFSAERPKGSFSTLEIQRTEQGDSAMYLCASSPTGGGAYNEQFFGPGTRLTVL.

The V and J genes are TRBV7-6 and TRBJ2-1; 7 nucleotides align to TRBD2. Germline V gives CDR1 SGHVS, CDR2 FNYEAQ. V lost 4 bases, J lost 1 base, and 4 bases stayed unmatched. This CDR3 contains 15 residues. The CDR3 sequence is CASSSTSYSYNEQFF. The CDR3 DNA reads as TGTGCCAGCAGCTCGACTAGCTATTCCTACAATGAGCAGTTCTTC.

The chain joins TRBV3-1 (or the pseudogene TRBV3-2) to TRBJ2-5, with 7 bases fitting TRBD1. The CDR3 spans 15 residues. The germline CDR1 and CDR2 sequences are LGHDT and YNNKEL (reference sequence). Trimming took 4 bases from V and 1 from J; bases not matched to a gene: 6. The CDR3 coding sequence is TGTGCCAGCAGCCTAGTGGGACAGTTCCAAGAGACCCAGTACTTC. Protein: CASSLVGQFQETQYF.

The chain has TRBV6-5 and TRBJ1-2; 10 bases agree with TRBD1. CDR3 size: 15 residues. The junction had 5 bases not matched to a gene; V was cut back by 3 bases and J by 4 bases. CDR1 MNHEY and CDR2 SVGAGI come from the germline V gene. The CDR3 DNA is TGTGCCAGCAGTTATGGGACAGGGGCGGTCTATGGCTACACCTTC. Its translation: CASSYGTGAVYGYTF.

The chain combines TRBV6-5 with TRBJ1-1; 8 bases map to TRBD1. V gave up 4 bases and J gave up 5 bases; unmatched junction bases: 6. Per the germline V gene, CDR1 is MNHEY and CDR2 is SVGAGI. This CDR3 spans 14 amino acids. In DNA form, the CDR3 reads TGTGCCAGCAGTTTCCAGGGGGCAGGGACTGAAGCTTTCTTT. Amino acids: CASSFQGAGTEAFF.

The chain couples TRBV7-8 to TRBJ2-5; the D gene is possibly TRBD1 (6 bases). CDR1 is SGHVS and CDR2 is FQNEAQ in the germline V gene. This CDR3 spans 15 amino acids. Between the trimmed V and J ends, which lost 1 base and 4 bases, there was a span of 13 bases. The CDR3 DNA is TGTGCCAGCAGCTTAGGGGTAGGACAGCGAGAGACCCAGTACTTC. Translation gives CASSLGVGQRETQYF.

The chain has TRBV28 and TRBJ1-5; 10 positions match TRBD1. This CDR3 region has 15 residues. V dropped 7 bases and J dropped 5; count of bases not matched to a gene: 8. Germline V gene lookup returns CDR1 MDHEN and CDR2 SYDVKM. The DNA of the CDR3 is TGTGCCAGCATACTTGGGGACAGGGGACATCAGCCCCAGCATTTT. Its translation is CASILGDRGHQPQHF.

The chain couples TRBV2 to TRBJ1-1, with a tentative D call TRBD1 (5 bases). CDR3 length: 13 amino acids. CDR1 and CDR2 from the germline V gene are SNHLY and FYNNEI. V was shortened by 5 bases and J by 5 bases, with 12 bases between the two germline ends. The CDR3 protein is CASSNRRGTEAFF. In DNA form, the CDR3 reads TGTGCCAGCAGTAATCGACGGGGGACTGAAGCTTTCTTT.

This clone was seen just once. The chain's CDR3 is CASSFGGMRTEAFF. The DNA of the CDR3 is TGTGCCAGCAGCTTCGGGGGAATGAGGACTGAAGCTTTCTTT. The V gene is TRBV7-2, the J gene TRBJ1-1, with D tentatively TRBD1 (5 bases). Trimming left V 3 bases short and J 5 bases short, with 13 bases between. CDR3 length: 14 residues. Germline V gene sequence: CDR1 SGHTA, CDR2 FQGNSA.

The V call is TRBV9, the J call TRBJ2-1; a possible D gene is TRBD2 (6 bases). CDR1 is SGDLS and CDR2 is YYNGEE in the germline V gene. V lost 4 bases and J lost 2, with 16 bases in between. This CDR3 region has 16 residues. The CDR3, as DNA: TGTGCCAGCAGCCCGAGCGGGCAGGGAGCCTACAATGAGCAGTTCTTC. This translates into CASSPSGQGAYNEQFF.

The rearrangement uses TRBV20-1 and TRBJ1-1; a possible D gene is TRBD1 (6 bases). The CDR3 is 10 amino acids. The V and J ends lost 7 bases and 6 bases respectively, with 9 bases between them. The germline gives CDR1 DFQATT, CDR2 SNEGSKA (reference sequence). This chain's CDR3 is CSVTGSEAFF. The CDR3 DNA is TGCAGTGTCACAGGGTCTGAAGCTTTCTTT.

This clone has a single count. V is TRBV7-2 and J is TRBJ2-5; 7 nucleotides match TRBD2. J was trimmed by 5 bases and V by 1 base; bases with no gene match: 4. CDR3 length: 14 amino acids. Germline assignment: CDR1 SGHTA and CDR2 FQGNSA. CDR3 in amino acids: CASSLGTSVETQYF. The CDR3 bases are TGTGCCAGCAGCTTAGGAACTAGCGTGGAGACCCAGTACTTC.

This clone was recorded only once. The rearrangement joins TRBV18 to TRBJ2-5; 7 bases are a match to TRBD1. The CDR3 is 14 residues long. The junction had 2 bases not matched to a gene; V was cut back by 4 bases and J by 0 bases. CDR1 is KGHSH and CDR2 is LQKENI in the germline V gene. This CDR3 is CASSRGQNQETQYF. The CDR3 nucleotides read TGTGCCAGCTCACGGGGACAGAACCAAGAGACCCAGTACTTC.

This chain uses TRBV5-8 with TRBJ1-5; tentative D call: TRBD1 (5 bases). With 4 bases removed from V and 7 bases from J, the gap between germline ends came to 15 bases. Per the germline V gene, CDR1 is SGHTS and CDR2 is YDEGEE. CDR3 length equals 14 residues. The DNA of the CDR3 is TGTGCCAGCAGCGGGGACGGGATCGGACAGCCCCAGCATTTT. Encoded protein: CASSGDGIGQPQHF. The full variable domain, rest sourced from reference TRBV5-8 and TRBJ1-5, is EAGVTQSPTHLIKTRGQQATLRCSPISGHTSVYWYQQALGLGLQFLLWYDEGEERNRGNFPPRFSGRQFPNYSSELNVNALELEDSALYLCASSGDGIGQPQHFGDGTRLSIL.

The rearrangement links TRBV28 to TRBJ2-6, with D possibly TRBD2 on 6 matching bases. Trimming removed 2 bases from V and 0 bases from J, with 14 bases in between. Germline assignment: CDR1 MDHEN and CDR2 SYDVKM. The CDR3 extends over 18 amino acids. CDR3: CASSLGTGVGSGANVLTF. The CDR3 bases are TGTGCCAGCAGTTTAGGTACGGGGGTAGGCTCTGGGGCCAACGTCCTGACTTTC.

J is TRBJ2-1 and V is TRBV28; D may match TRBD1 or TRBD2 (5 bases each). The germline V gene encodes CDR1 MDHEN and CDR2 SYDVKM. This CDR3 has 17 residues. V gave up 3 bases and J gave up 3 bases, with 18 bases separating them. In DNA, the CDR3 is TGTGCCAGCAGTTTCCCAGGGATAAGAGGGAACTACAATGAGCAGTTCTTC. Amino acid sequence: CASSFPGIRGNYNEQFF.

The chain employs TRBV3-1 (or the pseudogene TRBV3-2) and TRBJ2-7, with TRBD2 matching 10 bases. Trimming at V came to 4 bases and at J to 0 bases, leaving 15 bases not matched to a gene. Germline V gene lookup returns CDR1 LGHDT and CDR2 YNNKEL (reference sequence). The CDR3 is made up of 19 amino acids. The CDR3, as DNA: TGTGCCAGCAGCCTAGCCCGACAGGCAACTAGCGGGATCTCCTACGAGCAGTACTTC. Its protein product is CASSLARQATSGISYEQYF.